This T cell receptor (beta chain) derives from a study of CD8 T cells in Susac syndrome. After extraction with the RNeasy kit, about 0.45 to 1 ug of the RNA was reverse transcribed using random hexamers. One entry per CDR3 protein results from TCRdb running MiXCR on the immunoSEQ multiplex PCR reads. The sample consists of fewer than 200,000 distinct CDR3 sequences, 85% to 95% of them appearing once. Per the germline V gene, CDR1 is SGHVS and CDR2 is FNYEAQ. The CDR3 spans 13 residues. After removal of 5 bases from V and 8 bases from J, the junction contained 3 bases not matched to a gene. The chain carries TRBV7-6 and TRBJ1-6, with 7 nucleotides matching TRBD1. Input material: CD4+ T cells from PBMCs. The sequence was collected from a human donor with Susac syndrome. CDR3 amino acids: CASSDDRDSPLHF. Here the CDR3 DNA reads TGTGCCAGCAGCGACGACAGGGATTCACCCCTCCACTTT.